This T cell receptor beta chain was sequenced for a study of blood T cell repertoires in COVID-19. Whole-study context: PBMCs, B-cell-depleted T cells, or T cells were the source of the cDNA or gDNA that made up the material.

The J segment lost 4 bases and the V segment lost 6 bases, leaving 5 bases of the junction unmatched. This CDR3 is built from 15 residues. The germline gives CDR1 SNHLY, CDR2 FYNNEI. Authors' methods: Researchers report that nucleated cell counts were estimated from reference gene primer amplification. TCRdb keeps only in-frame clones here, not all; method: immunoSEQ multiplex PCR. The V and J calls and clone size come from that table; D and trimming were worked out from the DNA. The top ten hold roughly 8% of the sample, which has about 230,000 clones, around 85% seen once. Specimen: peripheral blood. The TCR sequence derives from a woman older than 75 with acute or convalescent COVID-19. The chain links TRBV2 to TRBJ2-7; 14 bases line up with TRBD2. In nucleotides, the CDR3 is TGTGCCAGCAGGCCCGGACTAGCGGGGGGATACGAGCAGTACTTC. It translates to CASRPGLAGGYEQYF.